Listed here is a single TCR beta chain. What it binds is not known. Other DNA sequences in this specimen translate into the identical CDR3. Patients with a history of autoimmune disease or on systemic immunosuppression were excluded. This entry is derived from a study of OX40 agonist ivuxolimab in advanced cancers. CDR1 is SGHRS and CDR2 is YFSETQ in the germline V gene. V was clipped by 4 bases and J by 2 bases, with 9 bases between them. The CDR3 consists of 13 residues. Study outcomes and limitations: Within 6 weeks, CD4+ and CD8+ blood T cells expanded clonally at 0.1 to 3.0 mg/kg.

Method: immunoSEQ multiplex PCR; TCRdb's copy keeps in-frame clones and lacks some. The table shows some 57,000 clones, with 80% to 90% occurring only once. The sequencing here drew on CD4+ or CD8+ T cells sorted from blood, taken in a trial of the OX40 agonist ivuxolimab. The TCR originated in an adult with an advanced solid tumor such as melanoma, head and neck, liver or kidney cancer. The chain uses TRBV5-1 and TRBJ2-5; D perhaps matches TRBD2 (6 bases). The CDR3 DNA follows: TGCGCCAGCAGCCTCGGGAGTCAAGAGACCCAGTACTTC. Translating it yields CASSLGSQETQYF. The full variable domain, in which reference TRBV5-1 and TRBJ2-5 provide the parts outside the CDR3, is KAGVTQTPRYLIKTRGQQVTLSCSPISGHRSVSWYQQTPGQGLQFLFEYFSETQRNKGNFPGRFSGRQFSNSRSEMNVSTLELGDSALYLCASSLGSQETQYFGPGTRLLVL.